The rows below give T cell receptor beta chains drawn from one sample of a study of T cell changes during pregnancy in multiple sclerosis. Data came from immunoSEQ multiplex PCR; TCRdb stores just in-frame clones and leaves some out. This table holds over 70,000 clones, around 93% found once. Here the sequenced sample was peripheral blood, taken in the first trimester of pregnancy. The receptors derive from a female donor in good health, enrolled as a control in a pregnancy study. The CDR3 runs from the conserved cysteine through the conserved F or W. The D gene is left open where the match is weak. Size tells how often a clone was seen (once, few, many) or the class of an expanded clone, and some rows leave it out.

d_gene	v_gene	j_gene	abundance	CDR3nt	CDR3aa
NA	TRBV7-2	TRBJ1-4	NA	TGTGCCAGCAGCTTCCGACAGAATGAAAAACTGTTTTTT	CASSFRQNEKLFF
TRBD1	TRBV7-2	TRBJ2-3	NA	TGTGCCAGCAACATGGGTCAGACAGGGGGCACAGATACGCAGTATTTT	CASNMGQTGGTDTQYF
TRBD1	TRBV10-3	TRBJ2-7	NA	TGTGCCATCAGTGAGTCGATAACAGGGGTGGTCCACGAGCAGTACTTC	CAISESITGVVHEQYF
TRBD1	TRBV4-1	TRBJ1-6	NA	TGCGCCAGCAGCCAAGCGGACAGGGCGATTTCACCCCTCCACTTT	CASSQADRAISPLHF
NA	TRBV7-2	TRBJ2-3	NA	TGTGCCAGCAGCTTATTAGGCACAGATACGCAGTATTTT	CASSLLGTDTQYF
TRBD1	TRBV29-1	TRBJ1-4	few	TGCAGCGTCTTGACAGGGGGCAAAGAAAAACTGTTTTTT	CSVLTGGKEKLFF
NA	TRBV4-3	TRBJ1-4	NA	TGCGCCAGCAGCCCCCTTCTAAATTATAATGAAAAACTGTTTTTT	CASSPLLNYNEKLFF
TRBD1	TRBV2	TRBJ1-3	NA	TGTGCCAGCAGTGACACCACAGGGGGTGGAAACACCATATATTTT	CASSDTTGGGNTIYF
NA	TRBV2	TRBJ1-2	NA	TGTGCCAGCAGTGAGAAACCAGGGGCATCTGGCTACACCTTC	CASSEKPGASGYTF
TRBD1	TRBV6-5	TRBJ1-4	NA	TGTGCCAGCAGTTACGACAGGGGAAATGAAAAACTGTTTTTT	CASSYDRGNEKLFF
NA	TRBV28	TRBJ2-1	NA	TGTGCCAGCAGTCAAATACTGGAGAATGAGCAGTTCTTC	CASSQILENEQFF
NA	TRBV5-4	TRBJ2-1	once	TGTGCCAGCAGCTTGTCAGGGGTCTCCTACAATGAGCAGTTCTTC	CASSLSGVSYNEQFF
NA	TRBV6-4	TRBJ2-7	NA	TGTGCCAGCACCCCCCCGGTTTCCCGCGAGCAGTACTTC	CASTPPVSREQYF
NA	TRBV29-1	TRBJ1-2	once	TGCAGCGTTTCACCGGGGGGCTATGGCTACACCTTC	CSVSPGGYGYTF
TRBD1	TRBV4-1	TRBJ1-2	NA	TGCGCCAGCAGTCCAGGACAGGCTAACTATGGCTACACCTTC	CASSPGQANYGYTF
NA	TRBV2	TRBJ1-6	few	TGTGCCAGCACCGAGCGCGAGGGTTCACCCCTCCACTTT	CASTEREGSPLHF
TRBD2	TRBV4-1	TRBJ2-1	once	TGCGCCAGCAGCCTTTCCCCTTTAGCGGGGGGGACCTACAGTGAGCAGTTCTTC	CASSLSPLAGGTYSEQFF
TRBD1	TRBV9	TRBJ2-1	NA	TGTGCCAGCAGCGTAGGGGACAGGGGGTTCAATGAGCAGTTCTTC	CASSVGDRGFNEQFF
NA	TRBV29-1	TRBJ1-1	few	TGCAGCTACCTAACAGGGAACACTGAAGCTTTCTTT	CSYLTGNTEAFF
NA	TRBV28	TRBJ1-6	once	TGTGCCAGCAGGGGAGGACAAGCAAACTATAATTCACCCCTCCACTTT	CASRGGQANYNSPLHF